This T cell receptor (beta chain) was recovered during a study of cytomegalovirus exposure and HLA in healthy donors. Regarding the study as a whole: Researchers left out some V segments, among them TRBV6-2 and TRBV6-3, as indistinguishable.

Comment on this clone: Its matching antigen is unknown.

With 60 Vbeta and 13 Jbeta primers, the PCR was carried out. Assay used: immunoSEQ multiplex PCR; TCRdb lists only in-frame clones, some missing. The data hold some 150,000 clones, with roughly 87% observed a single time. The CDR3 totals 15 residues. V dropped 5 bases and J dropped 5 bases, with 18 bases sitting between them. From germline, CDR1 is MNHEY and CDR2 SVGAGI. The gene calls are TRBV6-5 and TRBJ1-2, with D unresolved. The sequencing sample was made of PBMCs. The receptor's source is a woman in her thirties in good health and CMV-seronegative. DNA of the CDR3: TGTGCCAGCAGTACCAGGCGACCCGAGATTTATGGCTACACCTTC. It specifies CASSTRRPEIYGYTF.